This T cell receptor (beta chain) was profiled in a study of blood T cell repertoires in COVID-19 (dated by TCRdb to 2018 to 2020). Looking at the study overall: The collaborator samples originated in the United States, Italy and Spain and spanned the acute and convalescent phases of COVID-19. Sample metadata almost always included a de-identified subject ID, COVID-19 status, age in years and sex. Subjects who had been exposed to COVID-19, were actively infected with it, or had recovered from it provided the deeply sampled blood TCRbeta repertoires that made up the dataset. Where HLA class I and class II types were available, the types were taken from metadata supplied by the sample provider, not from assay-based typing. The material from the prospective study consisted of cDNA or gDNA derived from T cells, B-cell-depleted T cells, or PBMCs. Samples were obtained from the ongoing ImmuneRACE study (first 160 participants) and from approximately 1,200 subjects provided by 6 global collaborators. The repertoires were released in a freely available public database meant as a resource for research on the immune response to SARS-CoV-2. Results the study describes overall, beyond this receptor: Clinical and demographic metadata were provided uncurated, with the amount varying by source and participant.

The collaborating institutions used their own protocols to collect whole blood in K2EDTA tubes. Collaborator samples were shipped for TCRbeta analysis as frozen whole blood, isolated PBMCs, or DNA extracted from either sample type. Turning to this clone: Its antigen is still unknown. No qualities accompany the bases; no much larger clone lies one base away.

TCRbeta CDR3 regions were amplified from genomic DNA using the immunoSEQ Assay, a bias-controlled multiplex PCR. Regarding the original processing steps: The number of nucleated cells in each sample was estimated by amplification of reference gene primers within the assay. To quantify the absolute abundance of each unique TCRbeta CDR3 rearrangement, sequence reads were collapsed and filtered. Productive Simpson clonality was computed per sample as the square root of Simpson's diversity index over productive rearrangements. TCRdb mirrors the immuneACCESS table, restricted to in-frame sequences. Some clones are absent from its copies; in checked studies, under half trace to an unresolved V gene, and the reason for the others is unknown. V and J calls and clone size follow that table, whereas D and trimming were derived from the DNA. The sample includes approximately 32,000 clones, with roughly 88% observed a single time. The ten largest clones capture around 5% of the sample.

Including cysteine and phenylalanine, the CDR3 has 19 amino acids. The kept DNA is CDR3 alone, 57 bases in frame from the first base. Trimming leaves V shorter by 2 bases and J shorter by 1 base, with the junction holding 14 bases beyond the gene matches. For CDR1 and CDR2, the germline V gene lists MNHEY and SVGEGT. The receptor comes from a woman in her 70s with active COVID-19. The specimen was peripheral blood. Here the chain combines TRBV6-2 or TRBV6-3 and TRBJ2-5; TRBD1 matches 9 bases in the middle. The CDR3 protein sequence reads: CASSYRRDRAIVSQETQYF. The bases read TGTGCCAGCAGTTACCGTCGGGACAGGGCCATTGTGAGCCAAGAGACCCAGTACTTC.